This TCR beta chain was recorded in a study of T cell responses to AZD1222 COVID-19 vaccine. Repertoires were generated with immunoSEQ multiplex PCR, while TCRdb's copy carries only in-frame clones and drops some. This repertoire shows about 120,000 clones, around 90% found once; its top ten account for 28%. On this clone: Its antigen remains unknown.

The study's findings and limits: Donors skewed white British and female; clonal diversity was possibly underestimated.

The V gene's germline CDR1 is MGHDK and CDR2 SYGVNS. CDR3 length: 14 residues. V was trimmed by 4 bases and J by 3 bases, leaving 11 bases between them. The V gene is TRBV25-1, the J gene TRBJ2-3, with D possibly matching TRBD1 (5 bases). The clonotype was recovered from an adult in good health. Sequencing used peripheral blood, obtained on day 0 of AZD1222 vaccination. CDR3 in amino acids: CASSGWGATDTQYF. The CDR3 DNA reads TGTGCCAGCAGTGGGTGGGGCGCTACAGATACGCAGTATTTT.